Included here is one T cell receptor beta chain sequence, with context. Its antigen specificity is not known. No much larger clone is present one base from it, and per-base qualities are unavailable. The data originate from a study of T cell responses to AZD1222 COVID-19 vaccine (dated by TCRdb to about 2021). Notes on the research overall: AZD1222 recipients whose second dose came at about 4 weeks and those whose second dose came at about 12 weeks were combined into one group, since spike-specific TCR depth and breadth did not differ between the two schedules. A total of under 250 trial participants underwent TCR sequencing, of whom under 220 had received two doses of AZD1222 and about 26 had received two doses of the MenACWY control vaccine. Trial participants were enrolled into age subgroups of 18-55, 56-69 and 70-plus years, which contained around 140, 26 and 57 TCR-sequenced participants, respectively.

The CDR3 regions of human TCRbeta chains were analyzed by immunosequencing. Regarding the original processing steps: Repertoire TCRs were matched against a reference library of SARS-CoV-2-specific TCRs generated with the MIRA antigen-specificity platform. Breadth was defined as the fraction of unique TCRs that were SARS-CoV-2-associated. Depth was defined as the fraction of total T cells that were SARS-CoV-2-associated. Each spike-specific TCR was assigned to its reactive spike region and to a CD4 or CD8 class using the MIRA data. Log10-transformed breadth and depth values were compared by one-way ANOVA with Sidak's multiple comparisons tests. TCRdb holds this immuneACCESS table with in-frame rearrangements only. Some clones are missing; in checked studies, unresolved V genes explain under half, and the rest has no known cause. D and trimming come from the DNA, and the V and J calls and clone size come from that table. Counted in this sample were a few hundred thousand clones; approximately 95% of them appeared once. The top ten clonotypes cover around 0.58% of the sample.

In the paper's terms, the time point label means: baseline before first vaccination. The vaccinee samples were drawn from two UK trials, COV001 and COV002, one of which was a single-blind randomized controlled phase 2/3 trial testing AZD1222 (ChAdOx1 nCoV-19) in healthy adults. Trial participant PBMC samples were collected at day 0 and day 28 after the second dose for TCRbeta chain sequencing. V and J lose 0 bases and 8 bases, and a span of 11 bases separates them. The CDR3 contains 15 residues, cysteine and phenylalanine counted. Only the CDR3 portion is preserved as DNA: 45 bases, with reading frame beginning at the first base. CDR1 and CDR2, looked up from the germline V gene, are ENHRY and SYGVKD. Broad study findings and their caveats: After two AZD1222 doses, spike-specific TCR breadth and depth were significantly higher than at day 0 and than in MenACWY recipients. Participants were mostly white British, with more females than males. The authors suggested clonal diversity may have been underestimated. In the small 56-69-year group, the increase in depth fell short of significance, most likely because of low power. Conclusions about previously exposed vaccinees are limited, since just a handful of AZD1222 recipients were seropositive for SARS-CoV-2 at baseline. CD4 TCRs associated with the vaccine covered the entire spike protein, and the dominant responses were in regions 160-218 and 743-854. No day 14 peak-response samples were available, so repertoires were characterized only after the peak T cell response. Epitopes outside the regions mutated in the B.1.351 and B.1.1.7 variants were reportedly recognized by nearly half of the unique spike-specific TCRs.

The sequence joins TRBV10-3 to TRBJ1-6, with the D gene too uncertain to name. The clonotype was recovered from an adult in good health. The specimen was peripheral blood, collected on day 0 of AZD1222 vaccination. The nucleotides read TGTGCCATCAGTGAGTCGATGTTTCAGGATTCACCCCTCCACTTT. Translated, this gives CAISESMFQDSPLHF.